The 12 T cell receptor beta chains listed next were all sequenced from one sample in a study of post-analysis software for immune sequencing data. General observations from the study: Patients used about five TRBV segments, including TRBV5-6, TRBV5-1 and TRBV20-1, more often than controls.

TCR beta cDNA libraries had unique molecular identifiers. TCRdb processed the PCR reads anew with MiXCR; each CDR3 protein has one entry. The sample includes 650,000 to 850,000 distinct CDR3 sequences, approximately 57% of them seen just once. Their cognate antigens are unknown. The sequenced material came from blood. All receptors come from a girl between 5 and 17 years old with multiple sclerosis.

The chain uses TRBV29-1 and TRBJ2-3, with TRBD2 identical over 11 bases. V gave up 6 bases and J gave up 8 bases; unmatched junction bases: 16. CDR1 and CDR2 from the germline V gene are SQVTM and ANQGSEA. CDR3 length equals 16 residues. The CDR3 spells CSVQSGTSGPQGTQYF. DNA of the CDR3: TGCAGCGTACAGTCCGGGACTAGCGGTCCCCAGGGTACGCAGTATTTT.

This clonotype was seen a few times. CDR3 protein: CASSDRGASTDTQYF. The DNA for the CDR3 is TGTGCCAGCAGCGACAGGGGAGCAAGCACAGATACGCAGTATTTT. The chain carries TRBV9 and TRBJ2-3; 7 nucleotides agree with TRBD1. The CDR3 totals 15 residues. Germline values: CDR1 SGDLS, CDR2 YYNGEE. The J segment lost 0 bases and the V segment lost 3 bases, leaving 4 bases of the junction unmatched.

The V call is TRBV9, the J call TRBJ2-1; 13 nucleotides align to TRBD2. The CDR3 has 16 amino acids. The germline V gene has CDR1 SGDLS and CDR2 YYNGEE. V gave up 4 bases and J gave up 0 bases; unmatched junction bases: 1. The DNA for the CDR3 is TGTGCCAGCAGCACTAGCGGGGGGGCCTCCTACAATGAGCAGTTCTTC. It encodes CASSTSGGASYNEQFF. The full variable domain, in which reference TRBV9 and TRBJ2-1 provide the parts outside the CDR3, is DSGVTQTPKHLITATGQRVTLRCSPRSGDLSVYWYQQSLDQGLQFLIQYYNGEERAKGNILERFSAQQFPDLHSELNLSSLELGDSALYFCASSTSGGASYNEQFFGPGTRLTVL.

This chain uses TRBV6-6 with TRBJ2-7; TRBD1 matches 9 bases. With 7 bases clipped from V and 0 bases from J, the junction kept 4 bases outside the gene matches. Germline loops: CDR1 MNHNY, CDR2 SVGAGI (reference sequence). The CDR3 spans 14 residues. CDR3 DNA: TGTGCCAGCACTGGGACAGGGACCTCCTACGAGCAGTACTTC. Translating it yields CASTGTGTSYEQYF.

The chain combines TRBV10-3 with TRBJ2-1; TRBD1 agrees at 10 bases. This CDR3 has 14 amino acids. J lost 5 bases, V lost 4 bases, and 2 bases had no gene match. Germline CDR1 ENHRY, CDR2 SYGVKD. CDR3: CAISGTGGHNEQFF. For the CDR3, the DNA is TGTGCCATCAGTGGGACAGGGGGGCACAATGAGCAGTTCTTC.

J is TRBJ2-3 and V is TRBV5-1; TRBD2 matches 8 bases. Germline-derived CDR1 and CDR2 are SGHRS and YFSETQ. This CDR3 is built from 16 residues. J was trimmed by 2 bases and V by 0 bases; bases with no gene match: 5. The CDR3 spells CASSLALAELTDTQYF. The CDR3 DNA reads as TGCGCCAGCAGCTTGGCACTAGCGGAGCTCACAGATACGCAGTATTTT. The variable domain in full, with the rest retrieved from reference TRBV5-1 and TRBJ2-3, is KAGVTQTPRYLIKTRGQQVTLSCSPISGHRSVSWYQQTPGQGLQFLFEYFSETQRNKGNFPGRFSGRQFSNSRSEMNVSTLELGDSALYLCASSLALAELTDTQYFGPGTRLTVL.

This clonotype appeared a few times. The chain employs TRBV15 and TRBJ2-4; the D gene is possibly TRBD2 (5 bases). Germline CDR1 reads LNHNV; CDR2 reads YYDKDF (reference sequence). The CDR3 is 14 residues long. V dropped 5 bases and J dropped 7 bases, with 15 bases sitting between them. The CDR3, as DNA: TGTGCCACCAGCTTTCCCGCGGCGGGCAACATTCAGTACTTC. Amino acids: CATSFPAAGNIQYF.

The chain recombines TRBV6-5 with TRBJ2-3; D call uncertain. The CDR3 runs 12 residues. Trimming stripped 0 bases from V and 8 bases from J, with 6 bases between. From germline, CDR1 is MNHEY and CDR2 SVGAGI. The CDR3 sequence is CASSYSGSTQYF. The CDR3 DNA is TGTGCCAGCAGTTACTCGGGTAGTACGCAGTATTTT.

This clonotype was counted only a few times. This chain joins TRBV20-1 and TRBJ2-7, with 9 positions matching TRBD2. The CDR3 extends over 16 amino acids. Germline CDR1 is DFQATT and CDR2 is SNEGSKA (reference sequence). Trimming at V came to 4 bases and at J to 5 bases, leaving 15 bases not matched to a gene. DNA for the CDR3: TGCAGTGCTACCCGCCCAAATAGCGGGGGTGATAACGAGCAGTACTTC. Encoded protein: CSATRPNSGGDNEQYF.

In its sample, this clonotype was seen once. The chain recombines TRBV24-1 with TRBJ2-7, with 9 bases that match TRBD1. The DNA end favors TRBJ2-5, so the J call may be wrong. In germline, CDR1 is KGHDR, CDR2 SFDVKD. The CDR3 loop spans 16 amino acids. The CDR3 protein is CATSDYPGQGRETQYF. Here the CDR3 DNA reads TGTGCCACCAGTGATTATCCGGGACAGGGTCGAGAGACCCAGTACTTC.

This clonotype occurred a few times. This chain joins TRBV12-3 or TRBV12-4 and TRBJ1-5; D remains ambiguous. Trimming removed 6 bases at V and 3 bases at J, with 6 bases between. This CDR3 region has 12 residues. The chain's CDR3 is CASSRDNQPQHF. In DNA form, the CDR3 reads TGTGCCAGCAGCCGGGACAATCAGCCCCAGCATTTT.

The table lists this clonotype with a few counts. This chain joins TRBV12-3 or TRBV12-4 and TRBJ2-3; tentative D call: TRBD1 (5 bases). This CDR3 is built from 15 residues. V gave up 4 bases and J gave up 1 base, with 12 bases separating them. The CDR3 nucleotides are TGTGCCAGCAGTTCATTGACAGTTGGCACAGATACGCAGTATTTT. This gives the protein CASSSLTVGTDTQYF.